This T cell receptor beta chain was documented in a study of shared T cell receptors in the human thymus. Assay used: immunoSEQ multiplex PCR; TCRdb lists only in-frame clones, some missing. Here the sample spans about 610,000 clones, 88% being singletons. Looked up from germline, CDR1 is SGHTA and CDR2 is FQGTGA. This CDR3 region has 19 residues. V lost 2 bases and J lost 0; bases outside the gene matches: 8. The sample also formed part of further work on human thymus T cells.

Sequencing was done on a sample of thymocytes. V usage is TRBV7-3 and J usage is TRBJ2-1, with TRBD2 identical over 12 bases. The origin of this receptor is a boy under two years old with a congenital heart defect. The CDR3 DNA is TGTGCCAGCAGCTTATCTGGCCTAGCGGGAGGGAGCTCCTACAATGAGCAGTTCTTC. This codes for CASSLSGLAGGSSYNEQFF.